This T cell receptor (beta chain) is drawn from a study of T cell repertoires in cytomegalovirus infection. Study-wide background: Based on public TCR beta signatures, there were indications of CMV infection and of a matching HLA type.

Using its own MiXCR run on the reads, TCRdb lists one record per CDR3 protein. This table holds under 95,000 distinct CDR3 sequences, 45% to 55% found once. This clonotype has ten or more counts. Its antigen is unknown. With 1 base removed from V and 3 bases from J, the gap between germline ends came to 18 bases. The CDR3 has 17 amino acids. The germline V gene has CDR1 SGHTA and CDR2 FQGNSA. This TCR derives from a human donor in good health (CMV status not recorded). Some clones in this sample may be carry-over from other donors' samples. The V call is TRBV7-2, the J call TRBJ1-2; D is ambiguous. Sequenced material: CD8+ T cells from cultured PBMCs, taken from culture after CMV antigen stimulation. This CDR3 reads CASSLVSKRTIDYGYTF. The CDR3 nucleotides read TGTGCCAGCAGCTTAGTTAGTAAACGAACAATCGACTATGGCTACACCTTC.